This entry lists 20 T cell receptor beta chains sequenced from one sample in a study of neurological immune-mediated disorders. TCRdb reanalysed the 5' RACE reads using MiXCR and keeps one entry per CDR3 protein. This table holds tens of thousands of distinct CDR3 sequences, approximately 5.8% found once. Sequenced sample: CD4+ T cells from blood. The receptor source for this set is a young woman with multiple sclerosis.

As DNA, the CDR3 is TGTGCCAGCAGCGCAAGGGCCGGGGAGCGGAGTGAAAATGAGCAGTTCTTC. Protein sequence: CASSARAGERSENEQFF. The chain links TRBV6-2 or TRBV6-3 to TRBJ2-1; D is possibly TRBD2 (5 bases). Trimming took off 6 bases at V and 7 bases at J, with 25 bases between the two ends. The CDR3 runs 17 residues. Germline V lookup: CDR1 MNHEY, CDR2 SVGEGT.

Ten or more counts support this clonotype. V and J are TRBV21-1 and TRBJ2-3; the DNA was not compared with TRBD1, the D call given in the table. TRBV21-1 is labeled a pseudogene. This CDR3 spans 17 amino acids. CDR3 sequence reads: CASSKLLGQGPGDTQYF. For the CDR3, the DNA is TGTGCCAGCAGCAAATTACTGGGACAGGGGCCGGGAGATACGCAGTATTTT.

This clonotype was seen only a few times. CDR3 amino acids: CASSSRLAVSTDTQYF. The CDR3 DNA reads TGTGCCAGCTCATCTCGACTAGCGGTTAGCACAGATACGCAGTATTTT. The chain employs TRBV18 and TRBJ2-3; 9 bases align to TRBD2. The junction had 6 bases not matched to a gene; V was cut back by 5 bases and J by 0 bases. The germline V gene encodes CDR1 KGHSH and CDR2 LQKENI. The CDR3 covers 16 residues.

This clonotype has ten or more counts. The gene calls are TRBV27 and TRBJ1-2; TRBD1 matches at 11 bases. CDR1 and CDR2 from the germline V gene are MNHEY and SMNVEV (reference sequence). This CDR3 region has 15 residues. Losses at the gene ends were 5 bases for V and 3 bases for J; bases not matched to a gene: 5. The CDR3 reads CASSRGQGADYGYTF. CDR3 nucleotide sequence: TGTGCCAGCAGTCGCGGACAGGGGGCCGACTATGGCTACACCTTC.

This clonotype was detected ten times or more. The genes are TRBV10-3 and TRBJ2-3, with 7 positions matching TRBD1. V was clipped by 4 bases and J by 3 bases; unmatched bases: 7. Germline assignment: CDR1 ENHRY and CDR2 SYGVKD. The CDR3 extends over 15 amino acids. The CDR3 bases are TGTGCCATCAGTGGAGGACAGGTTTTAACAGATACGCAGTATTTT. Translating gives CAISGGQVLTDTQYF.

This clonotype showed up just a few times. This chain uses TRBV6-2 or TRBV6-3 with TRBJ2-3, with TRBD2 matching over 14 bases. CDR3 length: 16 amino acids. J was trimmed by 4 bases and V by 5 bases; bases with no gene match: 5. The germline gives CDR1 MNHEY, CDR2 SVGEGT. CDR3 in amino acids: CASSTPGLAGADTQYF. The CDR3, as DNA: TGTGCCAGCAGTACTCCGGGACTAGCGGGAGCAGATACGCAGTATTTT.

Many counts were recorded for this clonotype. The chain uses TRBV3-1 and TRBJ2-3; D possibly corresponds to TRBD2 (6 bases). CDR1 is LGHDT and CDR2 is YNNKEL in the germline V gene (reference sequence). V lost 5 bases and J lost 4, with 19 bases in between. The CDR3 has 16 amino acids. The CDR3 reads CASSYAGTRAPDTQYF. CDR3 sequence (DNA): TGTGCCAGCAGCTATGCCGGGACTCGCGCCCCAGATACGCAGTATTTT.

This clonotype was recorded many times. V and J are TRBV9 and TRBJ2-1, with TRBD1 identical over 7 bases. Unmatched junction bases numbered 4, after V lost 4 bases and J lost 0 bases. The CDR3 is 15 residues long. The germline CDR1 and CDR2 sequences are SGDLS and YYNGEE. This CDR3 is CASSTGQNSYNEQFF. In DNA form, the CDR3 reads TGTGCCAGCAGCACGGGACAGAACTCCTACAATGAGCAGTTCTTC.

This clonotype was counted only a few times. The chain carries TRBV18 and TRBJ2-2; D gene ambiguous. Deletions cut 2 bases from V and 0 bases from J, with 13 bases between. Looked up from germline, CDR1 is KGHSH and CDR2 is LQKENI. The CDR3 totals 17 residues. CDR3 sequence: CASSPVLVKSNTGELFF. The CDR3 nucleotides are TGTGCCAGCTCACCAGTCCTTGTCAAGTCGAACACCGGGGAGCTGTTTTTT.

This clonotype was seen ten or more times. The chain combines TRBV12-3 or TRBV12-4 with TRBJ2-1, with D possibly TRBD2 on 6 matching bases. V lost 2 bases, J lost 3 bases, and 11 bases lay in between. There are 15 residues in the CDR3. CDR3 region: CASSLMAGIYNEQFF. CDR3 nucleotides: TGTGCCAGCAGTTTAATGGCGGGGATCTACAATGAGCAGTTCTTC.

This clonotype was detected many times. V is TRBV20-1 and J is TRBJ2-6, with D tentatively TRBD2 (7 bases). V gave up 3 bases and J gave up 9 bases, with 30 bases separating them. From germline, CDR1 is DFQATT and CDR2 SNEGSKA (reference sequence). The CDR3 has 19 residues. DNA for the CDR3: TGCAGTGCTAGGGTCTCGAGGGGGGGCGACAATACCAATGACAACGTCCTGACTTTC. Translating it yields CSARVSRGGDNTNDNVLTF.

This clonotype ranks as medium-sized. The V gene is TRBV5-6, the J gene TRBJ2-1; D might be TRBD2 (5 bases). Deletions cut 0 bases from V and 9 bases from J, with 13 bases between. CDR3 length: 14 amino acids. Per the germline V gene, CDR1 is SGHDT and CDR2 is YYEEEE. The CDR3 DNA reads as TGTGCCAGCAGCTTGGTACGGGGTTCTCTTGAGCAGTTCTTC. Protein sequence: CASSLVRGSLEQFF. The whole variable domain, filled in from reference TRBV5-6 and TRBJ2-1, reads DAGVTQSPTHLIKTRGQQVTLRCSPKSGHDTVSWYQQALGQGPQFIFQYYEEEERQRGNFPDRFSGHQFPNYSSELNVNALLLGDSALYLCASSLVRGSLEQFFGPGTRLTVL.

Many counts were recorded for this clonotype. The chain combines TRBV7-2 with TRBJ1-1, with 10 bases lining up with TRBD1. The germline V gene encodes CDR1 SGHTA and CDR2 FQGNSA. V was clipped by 5 bases and J by 4 bases; unmatched bases: 10. CDR3 size: 16 residues. The DNA for the CDR3 is TGTGCCAGCAGCCGAATGACAGGGGGCGCGGGCACTGAAGCTTTCTTT. This gives the protein CASSRMTGGAGTEAFF.

This clonotype was detected ten times or more. This rearrangement joins TRBV20-1 to TRBJ1-5; TRBD1 agrees at 7 bases. The V gene end was trimmed by 5 bases and the J gene end by 0 bases; junction bases not matched to a gene: 19. Germline CDR1 and CDR2: DFQATT and SNEGSKA (reference sequence). CDR3 length: 19 amino acids. The CDR3 reads CSAPRTGGEGIYSNQPQHF. The CDR3 coding sequence is TGCAGTGCTCCTCGGACAGGTGGAGAAGGAATTTATAGCAATCAGCCCCAGCATTTT.

This clonotype was detected many times. CDR3 coding DNA: TGTGCCAGCAGCCAACAGGGGGCCGAGACCATGAAGACCCAGTACTTC. Translated, it gives CASSQQGAETMKTQYF. The chain is built from TRBV7-9 and TRBJ2-5, with 9 bases that match TRBD1. The length of the CDR3 is 16 residues. V shed 5 bases and J 6 bases; nucleotides not matched to a gene: 13. Germline CDR1 reads SEHNR; CDR2 reads FQNEAQ (reference sequence).

The CDR3 DNA reads TGCGCCAGCAGCCAAGATTGGGCTAGCGGAGGCACAGATACGCAGTATTTT. This codes for CASSQDWASGGTDTQYF. V gene TRBV4-3 combines with J gene TRBJ2-3; 7 bases line up with TRBD2. Trimming removed 0 bases from V and 1 base from J; junction bases left unmatched: 7. CDR1 and CDR2 (germline): LGHNA, YSLEER. The CDR3 runs 17 residues.

The V and J genes are TRBV6-6 and TRBJ2-7; unclear D gene. V was pared by 4 bases and J by 6 bases, with 16 bases between. Germline-derived CDR1 and CDR2 are MNHNY and SVGAGI (reference sequence). The CDR3 consists of 14 residues. The CDR3 DNA reads TGTGCCAGCAGTTCCAATAACAAACCCTCCGAGCAGTACGTC. Its protein is CASSSNNKPSEQYV.

With regard to this clonotype: Given a much more abundant clone one base away, this may be a read error. For the CDR3, the DNA is TGTGCCAGCAACTCGCCCGCCGACAGGGGGAATACGCAGTATTTT. The encoded protein is CASNSPADRGNTQYF. The chain carries TRBV7-9 and TRBJ2-3, with 9 bases lining up with TRBD1. This CDR3 contains 15 residues. The V and J ends lost 7 bases and 7 bases, in that order; junction bases with no gene match: 12. Germline V CDR1 and CDR2: SEHNR, FQNEAQ (reference sequence). Filled out from reference TRBV7-9 and TRBJ2-3, the complete variable domain reads DTGVSQNPRHKITKRGQNVTFRCDPISEHNRLYWYRQTLGQGPEFLTYFQNEAQLEKSRLLSDRFSAERPKGSFSTLEIQRTEQGDSAMYLCASNSPADRGNTQYFGPGTRLTVL.

This clonotype has a handful of counts. V and J are TRBV5-1 and TRBJ1-1, with TRBD1 identical over 7 bases. The ends lost 2 bases at V and 4 bases at J; junction bases unmatched: 5. Germline V gene data show CDR1 as SGHRS and CDR2 as YFSETQ. This CDR3 region has 14 residues. The CDR3 bases are TGCGCCAGCAGCTTAGGGACAGCGGCCACTGAAGCTTTCTTT. It yields the protein CASSLGTAATEAFF.

The sample holds many counts of this clonotype. The chain links TRBV7-9 to TRBJ1-2; TRBD1 is a possible D gene (5 bases). This CDR3 is built from 17 residues. Per the germline V gene, CDR1 is SEHNR and CDR2 is FQNEAQ (reference sequence). The V and J ends lost 0 bases and 5 bases respectively, with 19 bases between them. The CDR3 sequence: CASSLAEGNHWKYGYTF. CDR3 nucleotide sequence: TGTGCCAGCAGCTTAGCAGAGGGGAACCATTGGAAATATGGCTACACCTTC.